The clone carrying this TCR beta chain was counted many times. Antigen specificity is unknown. Unique molecular identifiers were incorporated when the TCRbeta library was constructed. TCRdb called the PCR reads again in MiXCR, with one record for every CDR3 protein. This table holds 700,000 to 850,000 distinct CDR3 sequences, less than 20% found once. These data are taken from a study of T-cell reconstitution after alpha-beta-depleted transplantation in children. General study points: Reports say that about two months after transplant, the alpha-beta T cells came out of several hundred graft clones that had expanded.

CDR3 length: 16 amino acids. The ends lost 4 bases at V and 1 base at J; junction bases unmatched: 7. Germline V CDR1 and CDR2: SGHRS, YFSETQ. The input for sequencing was PBMCs, mostly from graft donor cells, taken 360 days after TCRalphabeta/CD19-depleted stem cell transplant. This clonotype was sampled from a male patient younger than 18 who had a stem cell transplant for acute lymphoblastic leukemia, so the T cells may come from the graft donor. The gene calls are TRBV5-1 and TRBJ2-1; 8 nucleotides match TRBD2. This chain's CDR3 is CASSLQLAGSYNEQFF. The CDR3 bases are TGCGCCAGCAGCCTACAATTAGCGGGGTCCTACAATGAGCAGTTCTTC.